One sample yielded the 26 T cell receptor beta chains listed below, sequenced in a study of blood T cells in healthy people across ages. A J-beta primer mix and a sample-barcoded 5' primer were used in a second PCR of roughly 6 to 11 cycles. TCRdb independently ran MiXCR on the 5' RACE reads; one entry per CDR3 protein. The data show approximately 1,700,000 distinct CDR3 sequences, about two fifths seen once. Sample: blood. These TCRs come from a human donor in good health.

The chain recombines TRBV12-3 or TRBV12-4 with TRBJ2-7; TRBD1 aligns across 9 bases. CDR3 length: 13 amino acids. V was pared by 5 bases and J by 10 bases, with 9 bases of the junction left unmatched. The CDR3 loop reads CASSILDRGTQYF. CDR3 in DNA: TGTGCCAGCAGTATCCTGGACAGGGGCACCCAGTACTTC.

The chain employs TRBV20-1 and TRBJ2-5; D call uncertain. CDR1 DFQATT and CDR2 SNEGSKA come from the germline V gene (reference sequence). The V gene lost 6 bases and the J gene lost 11 bases, with 16 bases spanning the gap. This CDR3 contains 11 residues. The chain's CDR3 is CSAAAQEKQYF. The CDR3 DNA is TGCAGTGCCGCCGCCCAGGAAAAGCAGTACTTC.

The chain uses TRBV4-1 and TRBJ2-1; D might be TRBD2 (5 bases). V lost 4 bases and J lost 13, with 23 bases in between. Germline CDR1 reads MGHRA; CDR2 reads YSYEKL. The CDR3 sequence is 15 residues long. The CDR3 sequence: CASSPPGLPPHAQFF. In DNA form, the CDR3 reads TGCGCCAGCAGCCCTCCCGGACTTCCCCCACATGCCCAGTTCTTC.

This clonotype was seen more than once but under ten times. V gene TRBV12-3 or TRBV12-4 combines with J gene TRBJ1-2; a weak D match, TRBD1 (6 bases). With 6 bases removed from V and 6 bases from J, the gap between germline ends came to 17 bases. The CDR3 consists of 14 residues. CDR3 nucleotide sequence: TGTGCCAGCAGATCCAGGGGACTTAAGGATGGCTACACCTTC. Residues: CASRSRGLKDGYTF.

This clonotype was counted between two and nine times. This rearrangement joins TRBV6-5 to TRBJ2-3; 9 nucleotides line up with TRBD1. The CDR3 covers 18 residues. V gave up 5 bases and J gave up 0 bases; unmatched junction bases: 12. Per the germline V gene, CDR1 is MNHEY and CDR2 is SVGAGI. The CDR3 loop is CASSHRDRAPLSTDTQYF. Written as DNA, the CDR3 is TGTGCCAGCAGTCACCGGGACAGGGCCCCCCTAAGCACAGATACGCAGTATTTT.

The V and J genes are TRBV7-2 and TRBJ2-7; TRBD1 is a possible D gene (6 bases). The V gene lost 6 bases and the J gene lost 12 bases, with 24 bases spanning the gap. The CDR3 covers 14 residues. In germline, CDR1 is SGHTA, CDR2 FQGNSA. The CDR3 loop reads CASSSGPNRDQLYF. In DNA form, the CDR3 reads TGTGCCAGCAGTTCAGGGCCTAACAGGGATCAACTGTACTTC.

This clonotype was counted between two and nine times. V gene TRBV7-2 combines with J gene TRBJ2-2; D is perhaps TRBD1 or TRBD2 (5 bases each). Germline V gene sequence: CDR1 SGHTA, CDR2 FQGNSA. V lost 3 bases and J 6 bases, leaving 11 bases between the germline ends. This CDR3 has 14 residues. The CDR3 reads CASSFGTPSGELFF. The CDR3 DNA follows: TGTGCCAGCAGCTTCGGGACCCCGTCCGGGGAGCTGTTTTTT. Variable domain in full (rest from reference TRBV7-2 and TRBJ2-2): GAGVSQSPSNKVTEKGKDVELRCDPISGHTALYWYRQSLGQGLEFLIYFQGNSAPDKSGLPSDRFSAERTGGSVSTLTIQRTQQEDSAVYLCASSFGTPSGELFFGEGSRLTVL.

The chain couples TRBV5-1 to TRBJ2-2; D gene uncertain. Trimming took 2 bases from V and 2 from J, leaving 7 bases between them. The CDR3 sequence is 14 residues long. CDR1 is SGHRS and CDR2 is YFSETQ in the germline V gene. In DNA form, the CDR3 reads TGCGCCAGCAGCTTTCGACAAAACACCGGGGAGCTGTTTTTT. Translation: CASSFRQNTGELFF.

This chain links TRBV4-1 with TRBJ2-4, with 8 bases identical to TRBD2. The J call may not be correct, given that the DNA end is closer to TRBJ2-5. Germline CDR1 is MGHRA and CDR2 is YSYEKL. CDR3 length: 14 residues. CDR3 residues: CASSQPTSEGTQYF. The CDR3 DNA reads as TGCGCCAGCAGCCAACCGACTAGCGAGGGGACCCAGTACTTC.

This clonotype showed up just a few times. J is TRBJ2-7 and V is TRBV7-6; D gene uncertain. In germline, CDR1 is SGHVS, CDR2 FNYEAQ. The V end lost 2 bases, the J end lost 6 bases, and 11 bases lay between the germline ends. CDR3 length: 13 residues. As DNA, the CDR3 is TGTGCCAGCAGCTTAAACGGCCAGATCGAGCAGTACTTC. Amino acid sequence: CASSLNGQIEQYF.

This chain links TRBV9 with TRBJ2-1; possibly TRBD2 for D (6 bases). The CDR3 runs 15 residues. Per germline, CDR1 SGDLS and CDR2 YYNGEE. V lost 0 bases, J lost 10 bases, and 17 bases lay in between. CDR3: CASSVATRSAGEQFF. CDR3 nucleotides: TGTGCCAGCAGCGTAGCTACAAGGAGTGCGGGGGAGCAGTTCTTC.

CDR3 in DNA: TGCGCCAGCAGCTTGGGCCGGGACTCCCAAGAGACCCAGTTCTTC. Translation: CASSLGRDSQETQFF. V gene TRBV5-1 combines with J gene TRBJ2-5, with TRBD2 as a possible D gene (6 bases). The J call is uncertain, as TRBJ2-1 better fits the DNA end. CDR1 and CDR2 (germline): SGHRS, YFSETQ. The CDR3 loop spans 15 amino acids.

This clonotype was counted only a few times. This sequence joins TRBV15 and TRBJ2-1, with 8 nucleotides matching TRBD1. Germline CDR1 LNHNV, CDR2 YYDKDF (reference sequence). This CDR3 comprises 13 residues. The junction had 2 bases not matched to a gene; V was cut back by 1 base and J by 9 bases. CDR3 sequence: CATSRGTGSEQFF. Written as DNA, the CDR3 is TGTGCCACCAGCAGAGGGACAGGGAGTGAGCAGTTCTTC.

This clonotype turned up a few times. V gene TRBV14 combines with J gene TRBJ2-3; 10 bases are shared with TRBD2. The length of the CDR3 is 15 residues. Germline loops: CDR1 SGHDN, CDR2 FVKESK. V lost 1 base and J lost 6; bases outside the gene matches: 4. CDR3 sequence: CASSQGLAGVDTQYF. The CDR3 DNA reads as TGTGCCAGCAGCCAAGGGCTAGCGGGGGTGGATACGCAGTATTTT.

The genes are TRBV7-2 and TRBJ1-1; D remains unclear. The germline V and J ends were trimmed by 1 base and 0 bases, with 12 bases remaining between them. CDR3 length: 16 residues. The germline V gene has CDR1 SGHTA and CDR2 FQGNSA. Written as DNA, the CDR3 is TGTGCCAGCAGCTTAGTTGGCGGACTAATGAACACTGAAGCTTTCTTT. This codes for CASSLVGGLMNTEAFF.

There are a few counts of this clonotype. V and J are TRBV7-2 and TRBJ2-5, with 12 positions matching TRBD2. Near its end, the DNA agrees better with TRBJ2-7, so the J call may be wrong. CDR1 and CDR2 (germline): SGHTA, FQGNSA. The CDR3 runs 15 residues. This CDR3 reads CASSRILAGGVEQYF. The CDR3 DNA reads as TGTGCCAGCAGCCGCATACTAGCGGGGGGTGTCGAGCAGTACTTC.

The rearrangement uses TRBV7-9 and TRBJ1-6; D ambiguous. The CDR3 has 14 amino acids. Germline V gene lookup returns CDR1 SEHNR and CDR2 FQNEAQ (reference sequence). The V gene lost 1 base and the J gene lost 11 bases, with 12 bases spanning the gap. The CDR3 coding sequence is TGTGCCAGCAGCTTAGACCTGGGTTCTACACCCCTCCACTTT. As protein: CASSLDLGSTPLHF.

The V and J genes are TRBV28 and TRBJ1-5; TRBD1 is a possible D gene (5 bases). The CDR3 has 16 residues. Trimming removed 2 bases at V and 5 bases at J, with 16 bases between. Germline assignment: CDR1 MDHEN and CDR2 SYDVKM. The CDR3 DNA follows: TGTGCCAGCAGTTTACGGTGGGGCAGACAATATCAGCCCCAGCATTTT. The encoded protein is CASSLRWGRQYQPQHF. Full variable domain (remainder filled in from reference TRBV28 and TRBJ1-5): DVKVTQSSRYLVKRTGEKVFLECVQDMDHENMFWYRQDPGLGLRLIYFSYDVKMKEKGDIPEGYSVSREKKERFSLILESASTNQTSMYLCASSLRWGRQYQPQHFGDGTRLSIL.

Turning to this clonotype: A much more abundant neighbour one base away suggests this may be a read error. The chain links TRBV11-1 to TRBJ2-3, with D hard to call. Germline CDR1 reads SGHAT; CDR2 reads FQDESV (reference sequence). The length of the CDR3 is 13 residues. This chain's CDR3 is CACSLTVGDTQYF. The CDR3, as DNA: TGTGCCTGCAGCCTGACGGTGGGGGATACGCAGTATTTT.

This clonotype turned up a few times. The chain employs TRBV27 and TRBJ2-7; 10 nucleotides align to TRBD1. Germline loops: CDR1 MNHEY, CDR2 SMNVEV (reference sequence). The CDR3 has 16 residues. V lost 5 bases to trimming and J lost 2 bases; unmatched junction nucleotides: 9. CDR3 nucleotides: TGTGCCAGCAGTCCATTATCGGGACAGGGGCCCTACGAGCAGTACTTC. Translated, it gives CASSPLSGQGPYEQYF.

The chain uses TRBV29-1 and TRBJ2-7; 7 positions match TRBD2. This CDR3 is 13 amino acids long. Germline CDR1 SQVTM, CDR2 ANQGSEA. The ends lost 7 bases at V and 3 bases at J; junction bases unmatched: 9. The CDR3 protein is CSALGGESYEQYV. Here the CDR3 DNA reads TGCAGCGCCCTGGGAGGGGAGAGCTACGAGCAGTACGTC.

The table lists this clonotype with a few counts. The rearrangement uses TRBV5-4 and TRBJ1-2, with D unclear. CDR3 length: 13 residues. Germline-derived CDR1 and CDR2 are SGHNT and YYREEE (reference sequence). The V and J ends lost 1 base and 4 bases respectively, with 8 bases between them. This chain's CDR3 is CASSLRYSYGYTF. The CDR3 DNA reads TGTGCCAGCAGCTTGAGGTACTCCTATGGCTACACCTTC.

The chain has TRBV7-2 and TRBJ2-5; D not resolved. The germline V gene has CDR1 SGHTA and CDR2 FQGNSA. Trimming removed 5 bases at V and 0 bases at J, with 7 bases between. CDR3 size: 13 residues. The CDR3 nucleotides read TGTGCCAGCAGCGCCAGCTACCAAGAGACCCAGTACTTC. It codes for CASSASYQETQYF.

As regards this clonotype: Germline and junction disagree at one end, which may indicate a read error. The chain carries TRBV10-3 and TRBJ1-2; TRBD1 aligns across 8 bases. Germline CDR1 and CDR2: ENHRY and SYGVKD. The CDR3 covers 14 residues. Here the CDR3 reads CATSTQTGDYGYTF. CDR3 sequence (DNA): TGTGCCACCAGTACCCAGACAGGGGACTATGGCTACACCTTC.

The chain combines TRBV12-3 or TRBV12-4 with TRBJ2-5, with a possible D match to TRBD1 (6 bases). Trimming left V 6 bases short and J 5 bases short, with 16 bases between. The CDR3 runs to 14 residues. CDR3 bases: TGTGCCAGCAGACCACAGGGTTGGGGGGAGACCCAGTACTTC. It codes for CASRPQGWGETQYF.

J is TRBJ2-4 and V is TRBV4-2, with a tentative D call TRBD2 (6 bases). The CDR3 is 16 residues long. Looked up from germline, CDR1 is LGHNA and CDR2 is YNFKEQ. Trimming pared 4 bases from V and 11 bases from J, leaving 24 bases between. CDR3 loop: CASSLNSGQGGTFQYF. The CDR3 nucleotides read TGTGCCAGCAGCCTAAACTCTGGGCAGGGAGGAACGTTTCAGTACTTC.